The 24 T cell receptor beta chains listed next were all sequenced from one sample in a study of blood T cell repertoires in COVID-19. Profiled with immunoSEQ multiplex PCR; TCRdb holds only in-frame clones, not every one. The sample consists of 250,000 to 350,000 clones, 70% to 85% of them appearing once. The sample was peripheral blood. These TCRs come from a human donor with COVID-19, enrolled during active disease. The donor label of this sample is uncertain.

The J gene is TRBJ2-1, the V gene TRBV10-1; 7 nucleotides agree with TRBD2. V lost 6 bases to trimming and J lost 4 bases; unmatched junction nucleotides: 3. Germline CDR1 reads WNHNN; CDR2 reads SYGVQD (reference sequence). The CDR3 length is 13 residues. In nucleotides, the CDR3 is TGCGCCAGCAGCACTAGCGTTTACAATGAGCAGTTCTTC. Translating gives CASSTSVYNEQFF.

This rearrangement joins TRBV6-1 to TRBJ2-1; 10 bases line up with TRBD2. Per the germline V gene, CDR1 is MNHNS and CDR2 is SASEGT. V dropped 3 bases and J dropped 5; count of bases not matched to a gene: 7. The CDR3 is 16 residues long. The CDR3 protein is CASSDKRLAGDNEQFF. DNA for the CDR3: TGTGCCAGCAGTGACAAGAGACTAGCGGGCGACAATGAGCAGTTCTTC.

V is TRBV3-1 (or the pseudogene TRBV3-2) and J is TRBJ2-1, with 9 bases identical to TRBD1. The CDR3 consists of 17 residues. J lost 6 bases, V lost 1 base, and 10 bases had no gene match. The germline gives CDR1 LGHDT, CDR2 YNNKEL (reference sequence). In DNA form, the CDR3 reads TGTGCCAGCAGCCAAGTTCAGGGAGGACAGGGGATCAATGAGCAGTTCTTC. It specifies CASSQVQGGQGINEQFF.

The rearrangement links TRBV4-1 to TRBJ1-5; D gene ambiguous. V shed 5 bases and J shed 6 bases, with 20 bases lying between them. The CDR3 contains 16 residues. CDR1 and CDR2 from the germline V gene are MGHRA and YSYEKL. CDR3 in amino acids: CASSRGFSSSRQPQHF. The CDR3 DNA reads TGCGCCAGCAGCAGAGGGTTTTCATCGTCTCGTCAGCCCCAGCATTTT.

This CDR3 is CASSYGLGSVSYEQYF. The CDR3 bases are TGTGCCAGCAGTTACGGTCTAGGGAGTGTATCCTACGAGCAGTACTTC. This chain links TRBV6-5 with TRBJ2-7; D perhaps matches TRBD2 (5 bases). This CDR3 is built from 16 residues. Germline V lookup: CDR1 MNHEY, CDR2 SVGAGI. V was trimmed by 2 bases and J by 1 base, leaving 15 bases between them.

In nucleotides, the CDR3 is TGTGCCTCGGACAGGGGCTATGGCTACACCTTC. Translated: CASDRGYGYTF. The genes are TRBV30 and TRBJ1-2, with 9 bases identical to TRBD1. Unmatched junction bases numbered 1, after V lost 7 bases and J lost 4 bases. The CDR3 has 11 amino acids. Germline CDR1 and CDR2: GTSNPN and SVGIG (reference sequence). Full variable domain (missing parts from reference TRBV30 and TRBJ1-2): SQTIHQWPATLVQPVGSPLSLECTVEGTSNPNLYWYRQAAGRGLQLLFYSVGIGQISSEVPQNLSASRPQDRQFILSSKKLLLSDSGFYLCASDRGYGYTFGSGTRLTVV.

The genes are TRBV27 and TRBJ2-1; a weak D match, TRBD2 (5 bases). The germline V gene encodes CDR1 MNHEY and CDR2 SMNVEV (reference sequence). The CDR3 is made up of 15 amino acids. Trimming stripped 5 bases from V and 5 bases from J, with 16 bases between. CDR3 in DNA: TGTGCCAGCAGTCACAGACCCCCGAGGGACAATGAGCAGTTCTTC. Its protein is CASSHRPPRDNEQFF.

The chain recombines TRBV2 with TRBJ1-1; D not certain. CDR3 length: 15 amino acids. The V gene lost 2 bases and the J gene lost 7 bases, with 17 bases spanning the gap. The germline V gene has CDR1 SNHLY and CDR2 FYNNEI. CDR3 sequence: CASSELTDPTIEAFF. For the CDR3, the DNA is TGTGCCAGCAGTGAATTAACAGATCCAACGATTGAAGCTTTCTTT.

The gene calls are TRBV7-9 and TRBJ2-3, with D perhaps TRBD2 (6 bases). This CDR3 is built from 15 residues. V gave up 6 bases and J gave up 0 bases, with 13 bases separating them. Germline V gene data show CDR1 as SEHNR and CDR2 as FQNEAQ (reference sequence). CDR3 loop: CASSLGGTSTDTQYF. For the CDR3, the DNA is TGTGCCAGCAGTCTGGGGGGAACTAGCACAGATACGCAGTATTTT.

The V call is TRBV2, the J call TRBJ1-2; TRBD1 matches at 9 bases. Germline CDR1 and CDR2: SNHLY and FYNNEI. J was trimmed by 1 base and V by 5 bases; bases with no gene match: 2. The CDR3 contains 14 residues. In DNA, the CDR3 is TGTGCCAGCAGTAGGGACAGGGTTAACTATGGCTACACCTTC. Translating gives CASSRDRVNYGYTF.

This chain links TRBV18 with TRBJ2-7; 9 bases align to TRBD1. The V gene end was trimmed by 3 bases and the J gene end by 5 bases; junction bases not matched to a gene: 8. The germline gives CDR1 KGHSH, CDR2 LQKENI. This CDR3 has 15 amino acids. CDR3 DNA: TGTGCCAGCTCACCTGCGACAGGGGGTATAAACGAGCAGTACTTC. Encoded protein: CASSPATGGINEQYF. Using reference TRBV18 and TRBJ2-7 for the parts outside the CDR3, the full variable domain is NAGVMQNPRHLVRRRGQEARLRCSPMKGHSHVYWYRQLPEEGLKFMVYLQKENIIDESGMPKERFSAEFPKEGPSILRIQQVVRGDSAAYFCASSPATGGINEQYFGPGTRLTVT.

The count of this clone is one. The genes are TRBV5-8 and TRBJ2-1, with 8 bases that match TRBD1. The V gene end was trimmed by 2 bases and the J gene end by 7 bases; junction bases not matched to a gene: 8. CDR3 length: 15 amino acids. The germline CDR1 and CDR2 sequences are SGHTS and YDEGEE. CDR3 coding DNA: TGTGCCAGCAGCTTCGAGCGGACAGGGTTGAATGAGCAGTTCTTC. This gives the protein CASSFERTGLNEQFF.

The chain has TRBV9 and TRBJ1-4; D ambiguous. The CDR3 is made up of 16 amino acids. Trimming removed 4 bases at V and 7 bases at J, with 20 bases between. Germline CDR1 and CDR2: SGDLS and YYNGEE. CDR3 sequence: CASSPRGAPFSEKLFF. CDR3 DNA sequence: TGTGCCAGCAGCCCCAGAGGCGCCCCCTTTAGTGAAAAACTGTTTTTT. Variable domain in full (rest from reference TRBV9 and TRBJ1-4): DSGVTQTPKHLITATGQRVTLRCSPRSGDLSVYWYQQSLDQGLQFLIQYYNGEERAKGNILERFSAQQFPDLHSELNLSSLELGDSALYFCASSPRGAPFSEKLFFGSGTQLSVL.

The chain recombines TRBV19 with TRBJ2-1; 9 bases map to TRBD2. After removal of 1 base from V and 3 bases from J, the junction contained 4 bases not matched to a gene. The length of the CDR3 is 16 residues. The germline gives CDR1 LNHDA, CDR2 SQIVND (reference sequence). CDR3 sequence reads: CASSIATSGNYNEQFF. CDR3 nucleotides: TGTGCCAGTAGTATAGCGACTAGCGGTAACTACAATGAGCAGTTCTTC.

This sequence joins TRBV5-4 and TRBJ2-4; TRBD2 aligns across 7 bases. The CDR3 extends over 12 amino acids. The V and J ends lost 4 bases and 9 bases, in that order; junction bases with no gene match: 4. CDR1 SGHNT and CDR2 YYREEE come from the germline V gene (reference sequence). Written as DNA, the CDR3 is TGTGCCAGCAGCCCCGTAGCGGGCATTCAGTACTTC. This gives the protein CASSPVAGIQYF. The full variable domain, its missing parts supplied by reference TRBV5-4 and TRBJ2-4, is ETGVTQSPTHLIKTRGQQVTLRCSSQSGHNTVSWYQQALGQGPQFIFQYYREEENGRGNFPPRFSGLQFPNYSSELNVNALELDDSALYLCASSPVAGIQYFGAGTRLSVL.

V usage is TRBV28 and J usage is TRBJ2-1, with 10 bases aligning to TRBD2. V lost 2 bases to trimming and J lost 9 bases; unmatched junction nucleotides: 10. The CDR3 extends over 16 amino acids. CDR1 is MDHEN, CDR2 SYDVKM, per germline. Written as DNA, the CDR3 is TGTGCCAGCAGTTTACCTATAGCGGGAGGTGCCGCTGAGCAGTTCTTC. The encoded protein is CASSLPIAGGAAEQFF.

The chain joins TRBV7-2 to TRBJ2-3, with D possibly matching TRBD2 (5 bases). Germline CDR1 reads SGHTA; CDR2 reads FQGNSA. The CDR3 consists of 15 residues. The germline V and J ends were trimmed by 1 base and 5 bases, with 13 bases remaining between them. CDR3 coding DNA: TGTGCCAGCAGCTTAGGTGCGGGTTCGGTAGATACGCAGTATTTT. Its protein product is CASSLGAGSVDTQYF.

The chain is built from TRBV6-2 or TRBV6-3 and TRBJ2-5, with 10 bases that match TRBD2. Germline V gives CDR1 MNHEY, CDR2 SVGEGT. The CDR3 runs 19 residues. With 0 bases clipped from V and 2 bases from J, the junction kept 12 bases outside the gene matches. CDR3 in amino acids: CASSYSSLAGEGRQETQYF. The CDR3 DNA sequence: TGTGCCAGCAGTTACTCTTCCCTAGCGGGAGAGGGGAGGCAAGAGACCCAGTACTTC.

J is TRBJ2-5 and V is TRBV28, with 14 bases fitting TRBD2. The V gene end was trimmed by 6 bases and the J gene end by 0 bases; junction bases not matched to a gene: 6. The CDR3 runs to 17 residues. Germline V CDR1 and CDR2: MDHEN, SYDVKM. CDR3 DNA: TGTGCCAGCAGCCGGGGGACTAGCGGGAGAAACCAAGAGACCCAGTACTTC. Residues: CASSRGTSGRNQETQYF.

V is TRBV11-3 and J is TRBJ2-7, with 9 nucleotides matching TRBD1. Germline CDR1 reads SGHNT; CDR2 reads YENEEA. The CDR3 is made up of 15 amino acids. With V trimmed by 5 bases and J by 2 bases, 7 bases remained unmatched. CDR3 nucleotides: TGTGCCAGCAGCCCGGGACAGGGCACCACCTACGAGCAGTACTTC. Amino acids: CASSPGQGTTYEQYF.

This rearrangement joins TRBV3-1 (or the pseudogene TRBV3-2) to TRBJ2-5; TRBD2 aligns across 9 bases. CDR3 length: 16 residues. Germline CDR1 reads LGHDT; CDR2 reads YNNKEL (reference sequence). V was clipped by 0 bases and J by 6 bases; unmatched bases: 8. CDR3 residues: CASSQEPGLAGKTQYF. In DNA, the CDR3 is TGTGCCAGCAGCCAAGAGCCCGGCCTAGCGGGAAAGACCCAGTACTTC.

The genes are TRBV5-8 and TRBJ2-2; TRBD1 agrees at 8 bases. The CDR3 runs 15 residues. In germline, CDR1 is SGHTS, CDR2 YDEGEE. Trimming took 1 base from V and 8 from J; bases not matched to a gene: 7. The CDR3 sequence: CASSLLQGAQGELFF. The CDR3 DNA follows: TGTGCCAGCAGCTTGTTGCAGGGGGCGCAGGGGGAGCTGTTTTTT.

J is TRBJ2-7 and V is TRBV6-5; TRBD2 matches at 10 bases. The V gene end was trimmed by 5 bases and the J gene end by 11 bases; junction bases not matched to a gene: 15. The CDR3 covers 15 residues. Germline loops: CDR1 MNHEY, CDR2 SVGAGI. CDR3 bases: TGTGCCAGCAGTAGGGATAACCCGGGACTAGCGCAAGAGTACTTC. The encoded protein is CASSRDNPGLAQEYF.

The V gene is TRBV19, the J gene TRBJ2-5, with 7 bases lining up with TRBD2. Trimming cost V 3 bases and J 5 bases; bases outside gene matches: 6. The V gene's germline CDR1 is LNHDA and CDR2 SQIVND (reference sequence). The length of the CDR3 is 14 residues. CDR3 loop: CASSIRGSPETQYF. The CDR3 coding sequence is TGTGCCAGTAGTATCCGCGGGAGTCCTGAGACCCAGTACTTC.